What follows are 23 T cell receptor beta chains derived from one specimen sequenced in a study of T cell changes during pregnancy in multiple sclerosis. TCRdb's copy holds only in-frame clones and misses some; the assay was immunoSEQ multiplex PCR. The sample contains around 96,000 clones, 94% of which appear only once. This specimen was peripheral blood, taken in the third trimester of pregnancy. These receptors all come from a female donor with multiple sclerosis, enrolled in a pregnancy study.

The chain has TRBV27 and TRBJ2-2, with TRBD1 matching 10 bases. The V gene end was trimmed by 6 bases and the J gene end by 3 bases; junction bases not matched to a gene: 1. There are 14 residues in the CDR3. Germline CDR1 and CDR2: MNHEY and SMNVEV (reference sequence). The CDR3 region is CASSGTGDTGELFF. For the CDR3, the DNA is TGTGCCAGCAGCGGGACAGGGGACACCGGGGAGCTGTTTTTT.

The chain employs TRBV28 and TRBJ2-1; 12 bases map to TRBD2. The CDR3 is 16 amino acids. Germline values: CDR1 MDHEN, CDR2 SYDVKM. The J segment lost 0 bases and the V segment lost 6 bases, leaving 3 bases of the junction unmatched. CDR3 DNA: TGTGCCAGCAGCCTACTAGCGGGAGGCTCCTACAATGAGCAGTTCTTC. Translating gives CASSLLAGGSYNEQFF. Based on the CDR3 plus reference TRBV28 and TRBJ2-1, the full variable domain is DVKVTQSSRYLVKRTGEKVFLECVQDMDHENMFWYRQDPGLGLRLIYFSYDVKMKEKGDIPEGYSVSREKKERFSLILESASTNQTSMYLCASSLLAGGSYNEQFFGPGTRLTVL.

This sequence joins TRBV5-4 and TRBJ2-7, with 7 bases identical to TRBD1. Per germline, CDR1 SGHNT and CDR2 YYREEE (reference sequence). Trimming at V came to 4 bases and at J to 4 bases, leaving 8 bases not matched to a gene. The CDR3 is 14 residues long. CDR3 sequence: CASSHRGVGYEQYF. For the CDR3, the DNA is TGTGCCAGCAGCCACAGGGGCGTGGGTTACGAGCAGTACTTC.

This clone was seen just once. The V and J genes are TRBV23-1 and TRBJ2-7; TRBD2 is a possible D gene (6 bases). TRBV23-1 belongs to the ORF category, with a function that is uncertain. CDR3 length: 10 amino acids. V was cut by 9 bases and J by 6 bases, with 9 bases left in between. CDR3 amino acids: CASIGSEQYF. The CDR3 bases are TGCGCCAGTATCGGGAGCGAGCAGTACTTC.

The V call is TRBV15, the J call TRBJ2-5, with D maybe TRBD2 (5 bases). The CDR3 covers 10 residues. Germline V gene lookup returns CDR1 LNHNV and CDR2 YYDKDF (reference sequence). CDR3 DNA sequence: TGTGAAACGGGAAGTCAGACCCAGTACTTC. This codes for CETGSQTQYF.

The V call is TRBV7-2, the J call TRBJ1-1, with a tentative D call TRBD1 (6 bases). Germline V gene sequence: CDR1 SGHTA, CDR2 FQGNSA. V dropped 2 bases and J dropped 2 bases, with 9 bases sitting between them. This CDR3 spans 14 amino acids. CDR3 sequence: CASSLKTGNTEAFF. In nucleotides, the CDR3 is TGTGCCAGCAGCTTAAAGACAGGAAACACTGAAGCTTTCTTT.

V and J are TRBV5-1 and TRBJ2-7, with TRBD1 matching 7 bases. The germline gives CDR1 SGHRS, CDR2 YFSETQ. The V and J ends lost 5 bases and 3 bases, in that order; junction bases with no gene match: 5. This CDR3 has 13 amino acids. The CDR3 sequence: CASRKDRNYEQYF. CDR3 in DNA: TGCGCCAGCAGGAAGGACAGGAACTACGAGCAGTACTTC. Together with reference TRBV5-1 and TRBJ2-7, the CDR3 gives the full variable domain: KAGVTQTPRYLIKTRGQQVTLSCSPISGHRSVSWYQQTPGQGLQFLFEYFSETQRNKGNFPGRFSGRQFSNSRSEMNVSTLELGDSALYLCASRKDRNYEQYFGPGTRLTVT.

As for this clone: This sample also contains other DNA sequences that code for the same CDR3. The chain joins TRBV27 to TRBJ2-7, with a weak D call TRBD2 (5 bases). Germline V gene data show CDR1 as MNHEY and CDR2 as SMNVEV (reference sequence). The V end lost 5 bases, the J end lost 3 bases, and 14 bases lay between the germline ends. The CDR3 runs to 14 residues. The CDR3 sequence: CASSGWESGYEQYF. The CDR3 region has the DNA TGTGCCAGCAGTGGGTGGGAGAGTGGCTACGAGCAGTACTTC.

The V call is TRBV28, the J call TRBJ2-4, with D unresolved. CDR1 and CDR2 from the germline V gene are MDHEN and SYDVKM. The CDR3 consists of 11 residues. The V end lost 8 bases, the J end lost 8 bases, and 10 bases lay between the germline ends. DNA of the CDR3: TGTGCCAGCTCACAGTGGGACATTCAGTACTTC. Translated: CASSQWDIQYF.

The chain couples TRBV5-1 to TRBJ2-4; TRBD2 matches 14 bases. CDR3 length equals 22 residues. Germline V gene lookup returns CDR1 SGHRS and CDR2 YFSETQ. After removal of 4 bases from V and 1 base from J, the junction contained 19 bases not matched to a gene. CDR3 in DNA: TGCGCCAGCAGCCTCCGAACCGGGACTAGCGGGAGTGGGGGATGGGCCAAAAACATTCAGTACTTC. It encodes CASSLRTGTSGSGGWAKNIQYF.

The rearrangement uses TRBV19 and TRBJ1-2; 8 bases are shared with TRBD1. Germline CDR1 LNHDA, CDR2 SQIVND (reference sequence). Trimming removed 11 bases from V and 4 bases from J; junction bases left unmatched: 12. The CDR3 spans 14 residues. The CDR3 DNA is TGTGCCGGGAGACGGACAGGGTCGAGCTATGGCTACACCTTC. It yields the protein CAGRRTGSSYGYTF. Full variable domain (rest looked up from reference TRBV19 and TRBJ1-2): DGGITQSPKYLFRKEGQNVTLSCEQNLNHDAMYWYRQDPGQGLRLIYYSQIVNDFQKGDIAEGYSVSREKKESFPLTVTSAQKNPTAFYLCAGRRTGSSYGYTFGSGTRLTVV.

The rearrangement joins TRBV11-2 to TRBJ1-1, with no clear D. V was trimmed by 1 base and J by 4 bases, leaving 10 bases between them. CDR3 length equals 14 residues. Per germline, CDR1 SGHAT and CDR2 FQNNGV. CDR3 in amino acids: CASSLGPRGTEAFF. As DNA, the CDR3 is TGTGCCAGCAGCTTAGGGCCACGGGGCACTGAAGCTTTCTTT.

The rearrangement links TRBV2 to TRBJ2-5; D is perhaps TRBD2 (6 bases). V lost 7 bases and J lost 4, with 13 bases in between. Germline lookup yields CDR1 SNHLY and CDR2 FYNNEI. This CDR3 comprises 13 residues. CDR3 protein: CASKGGYGETQYF. For the CDR3, the DNA is TGTGCCAGCAAGGGAGGTTACGGAGAGACCCAGTACTTC.

This clone was seen more than once but under ten times. J is TRBJ1-4 and V is TRBV29-1; D not certain. There are 13 residues in the CDR3. CDR1 is SQVTM, CDR2 ANQGSEA, per germline. V was clipped by 6 bases and J by 8 bases, with 16 bases between them. The CDR3 bases are TGCAGCGTGGGTGTAAAGGGAGGCGAAAAACTGTTTTTT. Its protein product is CSVGVKGGEKLFF.

The chain employs TRBV5-6 and TRBJ2-5, with D possibly TRBD1 on 6 matching bases. Per the germline V gene, CDR1 is SGHDT and CDR2 is YYEEEE. V shed 3 bases and J shed 5 bases, with 14 bases lying between them. The CDR3 is 14 amino acids. The CDR3 loop reads CASSYRVPPETQYF. CDR3 nucleotide sequence: TGTGCCAGCAGCTACAGGGTCCCTCCGGAGACCCAGTACTTC. Full variable domain (remainder filled in from reference TRBV5-6 and TRBJ2-5): DAGVTQSPTHLIKTRGQQVTLRCSPKSGHDTVSWYQQALGQGPQFIFQYYEEEERQRGNFPDRFSGHQFPNYSSELNVNALLLGDSALYLCASSYRVPPETQYFGPGTRLLVL.

The CDR3 spells CASGYRGPGLGEQYF. The DNA for the CDR3 is TGTGCTAGTGGGTACAGGGGACCAGGCCTTGGCGAGCAGTACTTC. The rearrangement uses TRBV12-5 and TRBJ2-7, with 7 bases lining up with TRBD1. After removal of 6 bases from V and 6 bases from J, the junction contained 14 bases not matched to a gene. The CDR3 is 15 amino acids. Germline lookup yields CDR1 LGHNT and CDR2 FRNRAP.

The chain has TRBV7-8 and TRBJ2-7, with D perhaps TRBD1 (6 bases). Deletions cut 5 bases from V and 3 bases from J, with 17 bases between. Germline values: CDR1 SGHVS, CDR2 FQNEAQ. This CDR3 has 15 amino acids. The CDR3 spells CASSPRETGYYEQYF. The DNA of the CDR3 is TGTGCCAGCAGCCCCCGTGAGACAGGTTACTACGAGCAGTACTTC.

This chain uses TRBV25-1 with TRBJ2-1; 10 bases match TRBD1. The CDR3 is 13 amino acids. With V trimmed by 4 bases and J by 6 bases, 0 bases remained unmatched. The germline gives CDR1 MGHDK, CDR2 SYGVNS. CDR3 nucleotides: TGTGCCAGCAGTGGGACAGGGGGCAATGAGCAGTTCTTC. Translation: CASSGTGGNEQFF.

The gene calls are TRBV5-1 and TRBJ2-5, with TRBD2 matching over 13 bases. In germline, CDR1 is SGHRS, CDR2 YFSETQ. The CDR3 loop spans 17 amino acids. V was pared by 4 bases and J by 1 base, with 7 bases of the junction left unmatched. The CDR3 loop reads CASSAGTSGVTQETQYF. For the CDR3, the DNA is TGCGCCAGCAGCGCCGGGACTAGCGGGGTAACCCAAGAGACCCAGTACTTC.

The chain recombines TRBV5-4 with TRBJ1-2; D is unclear. This CDR3 contains 14 residues. Germline lookup yields CDR1 SGHNT and CDR2 YYREEE (reference sequence). Trimming shortened V by 4 bases and J by 2 bases, and 12 bases separated the two germline ends. CDR3 region: CASSAGTENYGYTF. CDR3 nucleotides: TGTGCCAGCAGCGCCGGAACAGAGAACTATGGCTACACCTTC.

The CDR3 sequence: CASSPSGFSGRYEQYF. In DNA form, the CDR3 reads TGTGCCAGCAGCCCCTCGGGTTTTAGCGGGAGATACGAGCAGTACTTC. The rearrangement uses TRBV11-2 and TRBJ2-7, with 9 bases that match TRBD2. V gave up 5 bases and J gave up 4 bases; unmatched junction bases: 12. CDR1 and CDR2 from the germline V gene are SGHAT and FQNNGV. The CDR3 covers 16 residues.

V usage is TRBV21-1 and J usage is TRBJ2-1; the D call of TRBD2 is as the table states it, not checked on the DNA. TRBV21-1 is classified as a pseudogene. This CDR3 has 20 amino acids. This chain's CDR3 is CASSKPRLDSGRAGYNEQFF. CDR3 sequence (DNA): TGTGCCAGCAGCAAACCAAGGTTGGATAGCGGGAGGGCCGGGTACAATGAGCAGTTCTTC.

V gene TRBV19 combines with J gene TRBJ1-2; the D gene is possibly TRBD1 (5 bases). The CDR3 has 14 amino acids. Trimming cost V 10 bases and J 4 bases, with 19 bases left between them. Looked up from germline, CDR1 is LNHDA and CDR2 is SQIVND (reference sequence). The CDR3 bases are TGTGCCACTCAAGCGCAGGGCACCATCTATGGCTACACCTTC. Translated, it gives CATQAQGTIYGYTF.